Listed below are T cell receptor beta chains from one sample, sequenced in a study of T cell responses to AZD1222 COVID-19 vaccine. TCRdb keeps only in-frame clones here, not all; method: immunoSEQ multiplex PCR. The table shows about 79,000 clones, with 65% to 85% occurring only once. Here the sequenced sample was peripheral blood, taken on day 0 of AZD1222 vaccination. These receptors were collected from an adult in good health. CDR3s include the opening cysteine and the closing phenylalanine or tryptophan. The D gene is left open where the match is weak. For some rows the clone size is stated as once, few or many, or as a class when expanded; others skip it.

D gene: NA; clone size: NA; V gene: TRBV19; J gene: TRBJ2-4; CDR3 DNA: TGTGCCAGTAGTATACAAGGGCCGGGCATTCAGTACTTC; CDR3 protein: CASSIQGPGIQYF
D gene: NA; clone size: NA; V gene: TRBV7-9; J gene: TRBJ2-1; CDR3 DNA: TGTGCCAGCAGCTTAGGGCAGGACTGGTCCTACAATGAGCAGTTCTTC; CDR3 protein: CASSLGQDWSYNEQFF
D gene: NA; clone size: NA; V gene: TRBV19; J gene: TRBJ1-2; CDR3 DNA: TGTGCCAGTAGTATCTCAGGATCCGGCGGCTACACCTTC; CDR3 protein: CASSISGSGGYTF
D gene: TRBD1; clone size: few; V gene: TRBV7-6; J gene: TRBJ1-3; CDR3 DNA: TGTGCCAGCAGCCCCGGGGACAGGAGCTCTGGAAACACCATATATTTT; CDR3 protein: CASSPGDRSSGNTIYF
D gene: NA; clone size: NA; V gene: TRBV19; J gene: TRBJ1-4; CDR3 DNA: TGTGCCAGTAGTACCAGGGGTCCAAAACTGTTTTTT; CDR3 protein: CASSTRGPKLFF
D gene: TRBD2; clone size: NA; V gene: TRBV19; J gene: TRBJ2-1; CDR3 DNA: TGTGCCAGTAGTAAAACGGGACTAGAACGTATCCCCAATGAGCAGTTCTTC; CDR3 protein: CASSKTGLERIPNEQFF
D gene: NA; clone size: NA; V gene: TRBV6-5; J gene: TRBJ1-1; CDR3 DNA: TGTGCCAGCAACGAGGGGGGGCTCAATGAAGCTTTCTTT; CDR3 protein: CASNEGGLNEAFF
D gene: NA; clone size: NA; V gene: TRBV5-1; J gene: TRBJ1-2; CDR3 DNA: TGCGCCAGCAGCTCAACAGGGAAAGACTATGGCTACACCTTC; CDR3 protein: CASSSTGKDYGYTF
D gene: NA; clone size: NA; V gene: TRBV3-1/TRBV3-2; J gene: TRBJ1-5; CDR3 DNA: TGTGCCAGCAGCCAAGGGGGCCAGCCCCAGCATTTT; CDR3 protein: CASSQGGQPQHF
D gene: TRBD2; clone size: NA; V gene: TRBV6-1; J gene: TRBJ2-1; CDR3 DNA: TGTGCCAGCAGTGATAATAGCGGGAGTACTCAGTTCTTC; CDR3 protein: CASSDNSGSTQFF
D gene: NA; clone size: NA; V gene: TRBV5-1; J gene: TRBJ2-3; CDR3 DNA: TGCGCCAGCAGCTCGGGACGGTTCACAGATACGCAGTATTTT; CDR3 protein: CASSSGRFTDTQYF
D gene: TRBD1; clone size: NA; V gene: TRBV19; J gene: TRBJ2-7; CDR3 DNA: TGTGCCAGTAGTTCTCCGGGACAGGGCACGCGGCAGTACTTC; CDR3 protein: CASSSPGQGTRQYF
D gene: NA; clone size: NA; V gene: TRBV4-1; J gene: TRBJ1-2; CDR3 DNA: TGCGCCAGCAGCCACCTATCGGGCCTACCAAATGGCTACACCTTC; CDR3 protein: CASSHLSGLPNGYTF
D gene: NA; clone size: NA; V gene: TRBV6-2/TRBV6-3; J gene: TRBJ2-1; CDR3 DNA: TGTGCCAGCAGTTCTAAGGCTGCCGGCTCACAATCCTACAATGAGCAGTTCTTC; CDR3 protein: CASSSKAAGSQSYNEQFF
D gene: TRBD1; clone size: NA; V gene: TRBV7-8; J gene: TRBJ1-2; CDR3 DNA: TGTGCCAGCAGCGGCGCCGGGACAGGGGGAAATTATGGCTACACCTTC; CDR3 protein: CASSGAGTGGNYGYTF
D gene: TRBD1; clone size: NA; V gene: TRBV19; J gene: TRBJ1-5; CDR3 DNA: TGTGCCAGTAGAAAGGGACAGGGGACGGGAAATCAGCCCCAGCATTTT; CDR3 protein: CASRKGQGTGNQPQHF
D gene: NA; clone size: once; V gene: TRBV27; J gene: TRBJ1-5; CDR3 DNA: TGTGCCAGCAGCCAGATCCAGGGACGTCAGCCCCAGCATTTT; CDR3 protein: CASSQIQGRQPQHF